The 31 T cell receptor beta chains given below trace back to one sample, sequenced in a study of Ad26.COV2.S vaccination and SARS-CoV-2 variants. The assay was immunoSEQ multiplex PCR, and TCRdb's table has in-frame clones only and misses some. The sample yields around 450,000 clones, approximately 92% seen once. Documented treatment: about 20 received Ad26.COV2.S at low or high dose, single or two shots; about 5 received placebo; per-sample allocation not given. Day 63 after the first vaccine or placebo injection was the time point for sampling. The starting material was peripheral blood, obtained in a trial of Ad26.COV2.S vaccine versus placebo. These receptor sequences come from a person aged 18 to 59 who received the Ad26.COV2.S COVID-19 vaccine or a placebo.

V is TRBV19 and J is TRBJ1-3; D is possibly TRBD1 (6 bases). Between the trimmed V and J ends, which lost 9 bases and 2 bases, there was a span of 14 bases. This CDR3 spans 14 amino acids. Germline lookup yields CDR1 LNHDA and CDR2 SQIVND (reference sequence). CDR3 sequence (DNA): TGTGCCAGCCGCGGCACAGGGACTGGAAACACCATATATTTT. Protein: CASRGTGTGNTIYF.

The rearrangement joins TRBV5-4 to TRBJ1-6; the match to TRBD1 covers 7 bases. Per germline, CDR1 SGHNT and CDR2 YYREEE (reference sequence). V lost 0 bases and J lost 5; bases outside the gene matches: 5. The CDR3 covers 16 residues. CDR3 sequence reads: CASSLGRGHDNSPLHF. The DNA for the CDR3 is TGTGCCAGCAGCTTGGGTAGGGGGCATGATAATTCACCCCTCCACTTT.

The chain joins TRBV19 to TRBJ2-7; 8 bases align to TRBD2. The CDR3 covers 12 residues. Germline CDR1 and CDR2: LNHDA and SQIVND (reference sequence). V dropped 6 bases and J dropped 7; count of bases not matched to a gene: 5. This CDR3 is CASSGTRREQYF. In DNA form, the CDR3 reads TGTGCCAGTAGCGGGACTAGGAGGGAGCAGTACTTC.

CDR3 sequence reads: CASSLGREGEKLFF. DNA of the CDR3: TGCGCCAGCAGCTTAGGCAGGGAAGGTGAAAAACTGTTTTTT. V usage is TRBV5-1 and J usage is TRBJ1-4, with D maybe TRBD1 (5 bases). This CDR3 is 14 amino acids long. V was trimmed by 2 bases and J by 7 bases, leaving 12 bases between them. CDR1 and CDR2 (germline): SGHRS, YFSETQ.

The genes are TRBV28 and TRBJ2-6, with 11 positions matching TRBD1. V lost 3 bases, J lost 4 bases, and 11 bases stayed unmatched. The CDR3 is made up of 19 amino acids. In germline, CDR1 is MDHEN, CDR2 SYDVKM. In DNA form, the CDR3 reads TGTGCCAGCAGTTTGTGGGACAGGGGGATCGCCGGAGGGGCCAACGTCCTGACTTTC. Translation gives CASSLWDRGIAGGANVLTF.

The chain combines TRBV6-5 with TRBJ2-7; perhaps TRBD1 as D (6 bases). Trimming took off 6 bases at V and 2 bases at J, with 8 bases between the two ends. This CDR3 has 12 amino acids. Germline CDR1 is MNHEY and CDR2 is SVGAGI. In nucleotides, the CDR3 is TGTGCCAGCAGCGGACAGACCTACGAGCAGTACTTC. This gives the protein CASSGQTYEQYF.

The rearrangement uses TRBV9 and TRBJ2-2; perhaps TRBD2 as D (6 bases). The CDR3 extends over 16 amino acids. V dropped 4 bases and J dropped 6 bases, with 19 bases sitting between them. Per the germline V gene, CDR1 is SGDLS and CDR2 is YYNGEE. In DNA, the CDR3 is TGTGCCAGCAGCCACCCCATGCGGGAAGGAGCCGGGGAGCTGTTTTTT. It encodes CASSHPMREGAGELFF.

This clone was recorded only once. The chain has TRBV5-1 and TRBJ2-7, with D perhaps given as TRBD1 or TRBD2 (5 bases each). Germline values: CDR1 SGHRS, CDR2 YFSETQ. V lost 6 bases to trimming and J lost 6 bases, with 16 bases between them. The CDR3 spans 13 residues. Written as DNA, the CDR3 is TGCGCCAGCAACCCCTATGGGGGAACCGAGCAGTACTTC. It yields the protein CASNPYGGTEQYF.

The chain uses TRBV27 and TRBJ2-1; D perhaps matches TRBD1 (5 bases). The CDR3 totals 19 residues. V was pared by 5 bases and J by 0 bases, with 23 bases between. Germline lookup yields CDR1 MNHEY and CDR2 SMNVEV (reference sequence). The CDR3 reads CASSPPGRRAGRSYNEQFF. The CDR3 DNA reads as TGTGCCAGCAGTCCCCCGGGCCGCAGGGCAGGGCGCTCCTACAATGAGCAGTTCTTC.

This rearrangement joins TRBV18 to TRBJ1-1; D is perhaps TRBD1 (5 bases). Germline CDR1 KGHSH, CDR2 LQKENI. V lost 5 bases and J lost 1, with 14 bases in between. This CDR3 is built from 15 residues. The CDR3 loop is CASSFAGTQNTEAFF. The CDR3 DNA sequence: TGTGCCAGCTCATTCGCCGGGACCCAGAACACTGAAGCTTTCTTT.

This chain links TRBV5-5 with TRBJ2-1; the match to TRBD2 covers 9 bases. The V gene end was trimmed by 2 bases and the J gene end by 7 bases; junction bases not matched to a gene: 16. Germline CDR1 reads SGHKS; CDR2 reads YYEKEE (reference sequence). The CDR3 sequence is 18 residues long. DNA for the CDR3: TGTGCCAGCAGCTTATCCAGCTCGGCTAGCGGGATTGGGAATGAGCAGTTCTTC. It translates to CASSLSSSASGIGNEQFF.

This clone was found a few times. Other DNA variants within this sample encode the same CDR3. V usage is TRBV9 and J usage is TRBJ2-3; TRBD2 matches at 7 bases. The CDR3 has 15 residues. The V gene's germline CDR1 is SGDLS and CDR2 YYNGEE. The J segment lost 1 base and the V segment lost 0 bases, leaving 2 bases of the junction unmatched. This chain's CDR3 is CASSVGLAGTDTQYF. The CDR3 DNA follows: TGTGCCAGCAGCGTAGGGCTAGCGGGCACAGATACGCAGTATTTT.

This chain uses TRBV7-9 with TRBJ2-1; no definite D call. In germline, CDR1 is SEHNR, CDR2 FQNEAQ (reference sequence). V was clipped by 5 bases and J by 0 bases, with 20 bases between them. The CDR3 spans 18 residues. CDR3 nucleotide sequence: TGTGCCAGCAGCCCGGGTTTGCGGCGCCTCTACTCCTACAATGAGCAGTTCTTC. The encoded protein is CASSPGLRRLYSYNEQFF.

In DNA, the CDR3 is TGTGCCAGCAGCCAAGTGACCGCGGGGGGGCCGTATGAGCAGTTCTTC. Its translation: CASSQVTAGGPYEQFF. The V call is TRBV4-2, the J call TRBJ2-1; 9 bases match TRBD2. The CDR3 extends over 16 amino acids. Germline values: CDR1 LGHNA, CDR2 YNFKEQ. V dropped 1 base and J dropped 8; count of bases not matched to a gene: 9.

This chain joins TRBV3-1 (or the pseudogene TRBV3-2) and TRBJ2-7; D possibly corresponds to TRBD2 (5 bases). With 5 bases removed from V and 7 bases from J, the gap between germline ends came to 9 bases. The CDR3 runs 11 residues. Germline CDR1 reads LGHDT; CDR2 reads YNNKEL (reference sequence). For the CDR3, the DNA is TGTGCCAGCAGCTCCGGAGGTGAGCAGTACTTC. The encoded protein is CASSSGGEQYF.

This chain joins TRBV5-6 and TRBJ2-3; D remains ambiguous. Germline V gives CDR1 SGHDT, CDR2 YYEEEE. Trimming left V 5 bases short and J 6 bases short, with 10 bases between. This CDR3 has 12 amino acids. CDR3 loop: CASSYGRDTQYF. DNA for the CDR3: TGTGCCAGCAGTTACGGCCGTGATACGCAGTATTTT.

This chain connects TRBV6-2 or TRBV6-3 to TRBJ2-1; 8 bases align to TRBD2. In germline, CDR1 is MNHEY, CDR2 SVGEGT. There are 14 residues in the CDR3. V shed 2 bases and J 5 bases; nucleotides not matched to a gene: 2. The chain's CDR3 is CASSYAGLDNEQFF. CDR3 sequence (DNA): TGTGCCAGCAGTTACGCGGGACTAGACAATGAGCAGTTCTTC.

This clone came up once. The J gene is TRBJ2-7, the V gene TRBV2, with TRBD1 as a possible D gene (5 bases). The CDR3 covers 14 residues. Per the germline V gene, CDR1 is SNHLY and CDR2 is FYNNEI. Trimming removed 7 bases at V and 5 bases at J, with 18 bases between. For the CDR3, the DNA is TGTGCCAGCAACCAGGGTTTCACGGGTGACGAGCAGTACTTC. Translated, it gives CASNQGFTGDEQYF.

The rearrangement joins TRBV5-1 to TRBJ1-6; D is ambiguous. The V gene's germline CDR1 is SGHRS and CDR2 YFSETQ. The CDR3 loop spans 15 amino acids. The V end lost 5 bases, the J end lost 2 bases, and 11 bases lay between the germline ends. CDR3 sequence reads: CASRDGPTYNSPLHF. CDR3 nucleotide sequence: TGCGCCAGCAGGGACGGCCCAACCTATAATTCACCCCTCCACTTT.

CDR3 in amino acids: CASSVSLGAGGNNEQFF. DNA for the CDR3: TGTGCCAGCAGCGTCTCCCTAGGAGCGGGCGGCAACAATGAGCAGTTCTTC. The V gene is TRBV9, the J gene TRBJ2-1; TRBD2 might be the D (6 bases). The CDR3 extends over 17 amino acids. The germline CDR1 and CDR2 sequences are SGDLS and YYNGEE. Trimming left V 2 bases short and J 5 bases short, with 20 bases between.

V is TRBV3-1 (or the pseudogene TRBV3-2) and J is TRBJ1-1, with TRBD1 as a possible D gene (6 bases). Trimming removed 5 bases at V and 5 bases at J, with 15 bases between. This CDR3 is built from 14 residues. Germline CDR1 reads LGHDT; CDR2 reads YNNKEL (reference sequence). CDR3 amino acids: CASSNHDRMTEAFF. CDR3 nucleotides: TGTGCCAGCAGCAACCACGACAGGATGACTGAAGCTTTCTTT.

V and J are TRBV6-6 and TRBJ1-2; D is perhaps TRBD1 (5 bases). CDR1 and CDR2 (germline): MNHNY, SVGAGI (reference sequence). Trimming stripped 2 bases from V and 2 bases from J, with 9 bases between. The CDR3 spans 14 residues. Here the CDR3 DNA reads TGTGCCAGCAGTTACCGACAGAGAAACTATGGCTACACCTTC. It yields the protein CASSYRQRNYGYTF.

CDR3 sequence (DNA): TGTGCCAGCAGTTACGGGAGGTGCCCCTACGAGCAGTACGTC. This translates into CASSYGRCPYEQYV. This chain links TRBV27 with TRBJ2-7; TRBD2 matches 7 bases. Germline V gene sequence: CDR1 MNHEY, CDR2 SMNVEV (reference sequence). This CDR3 has 14 residues. The ends lost 4 bases at V and 2 bases at J; junction bases unmatched: 5.

The V call is TRBV28, the J call TRBJ2-7; TRBD2 aligns across 10 bases. CDR1 and CDR2 (germline): MDHEN, SYDVKM. The CDR3 covers 16 residues. With 0 bases clipped from V and 5 bases from J, the junction kept 7 bases outside the gene matches. CDR3 region: CASSLWLAGEEDEQYF. The CDR3 DNA reads TGTGCCAGCAGTTTATGGCTAGCGGGGGAGGAGGACGAGCAGTACTTC.

The rearrangement links TRBV5-1 to TRBJ1-2; TRBD1 agrees at 8 bases. Germline CDR1 and CDR2: SGHRS and YFSETQ. V gave up 3 bases and J gave up 8 bases; unmatched junction bases: 6. The CDR3 totals 13 residues. The CDR3 DNA reads TGCGCCAGCAGCTACGGACAGGGCTTGGGCTACACCTTC. Protein sequence: CASSYGQGLGYTF.

The chain employs TRBV18 and TRBJ1-6, with a possible D match to TRBD1 (6 bases). Germline-derived CDR1 and CDR2 are KGHSH and LQKENI. CDR3 length: 14 amino acids. Trimming stripped 3 bases from V and 8 bases from J, with 11 bases between. In nucleotides, the CDR3 is TGTGCCAGCTCACCTACAGGGACGGATTCACCCCTCCACTTT. Amino acid sequence: CASSPTGTDSPLHF.

This chain connects TRBV6-2 or TRBV6-3 to TRBJ2-1; TRBD2 is a possible D gene (7 bases). CDR1 is MNHEY, CDR2 SVGEGT, per germline. Trimming shortened V by 4 bases and J by 8 bases, and 21 bases separated the two germline ends. The CDR3 consists of 16 residues. The CDR3 is CASSLEGGYGMDEQFF. CDR3 sequence (DNA): TGTGCCAGCAGTTTAGAGGGGGGGTATGGTATGGATGAGCAGTTCTTC.

The rearrangement uses TRBV5-1 and TRBJ2-5, with D perhaps TRBD1 (5 bases). With 4 bases removed from V and 3 bases from J, the gap between germline ends came to 13 bases. The CDR3 consists of 14 residues. Germline CDR1 reads SGHRS; CDR2 reads YFSETQ. The CDR3 nucleotides read TGCGCCAGCAGCCTACTGACAGCAGAAGAGACCCAGTACTTC. Translating gives CASSLLTAEETQYF.

As regards this clone: The sample has other DNA sequences that encode this CDR3 too. The rearrangement uses TRBV5-1 and TRBJ2-1, with D maybe TRBD2 (6 bases). Deletions cut 3 bases from V and 0 bases from J, with 7 bases between. Per the germline V gene, CDR1 is SGHRS and CDR2 is YFSETQ. This CDR3 has 14 residues. The CDR3 DNA reads TGCGCCAGCAGCTCCGGGGGCTCCTACAATGAGCAGTTCTTC. Amino acids: CASSSGGSYNEQFF.

As regards this clone: One end of the junction fails to match germline, which may point to a read error. This sequence joins TRBV4-2 and TRBJ1-5, with D perhaps matching TRBD1 (5 bases). This CDR3 comprises 12 residues. Germline CDR1 and CDR2: LGHNA and YNFKEQ. This CDR3 reads CASSQGAGTAIF. CDR3 sequence (DNA): TGTGCCAGCAGCCAAGGGGCCGGGACGGCAATTTTT.

V and J are TRBV27 and TRBJ2-7; no clear D. Trimming took off 5 bases at V and 11 bases at J, with 40 bases between the two ends. Germline lookup yields CDR1 MNHEY and CDR2 SMNVEV (reference sequence). The CDR3 length is 20 residues. For the CDR3, the DNA is TGTGCCAGCAGTCTAAGGCTAGTCGGCGGCAGCTCTCATCAACTATCTACGGAGTACTTC. It codes for CASSLRLVGGSSHQLSTEYF.